These 29 T cell receptor beta chains came from one sample sequenced in a study of CD4+ T cells in melanoma. The protocol was immunoSEQ multiplex PCR, while the TCRdb copy is restricted to in-frame clones and leaves out a portion. The sample holds about 7,100 clones; around half are singletons and the top ten take about 16%. Specimen: cells from a culture (not recorded whether cultured in vitro). The receptors originated from a human donor with melanoma.

This clone was observed once. This chain joins TRBV6-5 and TRBJ2-7, with 7 bases lining up with TRBD2. The CDR3 has 15 residues. The germline gives CDR1 MNHEY, CDR2 SVGAGI. V lost 2 bases and J lost 0; bases outside the gene matches: 4. The DNA for the CDR3 is TGTGCCAGCAGTTACCGGGGGGTCGGCTCCTACGAGCAGTACTTC. This translates into CASSYRGVGSYEQYF.

The chain couples TRBV5-5 to TRBJ1-1, with no clear D. The V gene lost 4 bases and the J gene lost 2 bases, with 6 bases spanning the gap. The germline V gene encodes CDR1 SGHKS and CDR2 YYEKEE (reference sequence). The CDR3 contains 12 residues. The CDR3 DNA sequence: TGTGCCAGCAGCGGATTAAACACTGAAGCTTTCTTT. Its translation is CASSGLNTEAFF.

V and J are TRBV19 and TRBJ2-3; no firm D call. CDR3 length: 15 residues. V lost 7 bases and J 0 bases, leaving 14 bases between the germline ends. Germline V gives CDR1 LNHDA, CDR2 SQIVND (reference sequence). The CDR3 is CASNTAGWSTDTQYF. CDR3 bases: TGTGCCAGTAACACCGCCGGCTGGAGCACAGATACGCAGTATTTT. The variable domain in full, with the rest retrieved from reference TRBV19 and TRBJ2-3, is DGGITQSPKYLFRKEGQNVTLSCEQNLNHDAMYWYRQDPGQGLRLIYYSQIVNDFQKGDIAEGYSVSREKKESFPLTVTSAQKNPTAFYLCASNTAGWSTDTQYFGPGTRLTVL.

The gene calls are TRBV15 and TRBJ1-3; 9 bases align to TRBD1. Germline CDR1 LNHNV, CDR2 YYDKDF (reference sequence). V was pared by 8 bases and J by 2 bases, with 7 bases of the junction left unmatched. This CDR3 has 15 residues. The chain's CDR3 is CATSSRTGAGNTIYF. CDR3 DNA: TGTGCCACCTCTTCCCGGACAGGGGCTGGAAACACCATATATTTT. Drawing the rest from reference TRBV15 and TRBJ1-3, the complete variable domain is DAMVIQNPRYQVTQFGKPVTLSCSQTLNHNVMYWYQQKSSQAPKLLFHYYDKDFNNEADTPDNFQSRRPNTSFCFLDIRSPGLGDTAMYLCATSSRTGAGNTIYFGEGSWLTVV.

The rearrangement uses TRBV11-2 and TRBJ1-6; D is undetermined. The CDR3 covers 16 residues. The germline CDR1 and CDR2 sequences are SGHAT and FQNNGV. V gave up 4 bases and J gave up 8 bases, with 18 bases separating them. The CDR3 loop is CASSSLVRSADSPLHF. The CDR3 nucleotides read TGTGCCAGCAGCTCGCTAGTCCGATCCGCGGATTCACCCCTCCACTTT.

The chain recombines TRBV29-1 with TRBJ2-7; the match to TRBD1 covers 10 bases. The V gene end was trimmed by 4 bases and the J gene end by 3 bases; junction bases not matched to a gene: 15. This CDR3 has 17 residues. The germline V gene encodes CDR1 SQVTM and CDR2 ANQGSEA. The CDR3: CSVAPEIETGGLYEQYF. CDR3 bases: TGCAGCGTTGCGCCCGAGATAGAGACAGGGGGCCTCTACGAGCAGTACTTC.

In DNA form, the CDR3 reads TGTGCCAGCAGCAAAAGGACAGATTTAAACTATGGCTACACCTTC. Encoded protein: CASSKRTDLNYGYTF. The V and J genes are TRBV13 and TRBJ1-2, with a possible D match to TRBD1 (6 bases). CDR3 length equals 15 residues. V was clipped by 5 bases and J by 2 bases, with 15 bases between them. The germline V gene encodes CDR1 PRHDT and CDR2 FYEKMQ (reference sequence).

The V call is TRBV5-4, the J call TRBJ1-4; 9 bases match TRBD1. The length of the CDR3 is 15 residues. CDR1 is SGHNT and CDR2 is YYREEE in the germline V gene (reference sequence). After removal of 5 bases from V and 5 bases from J, the junction contained 7 bases not matched to a gene. The CDR3: CASSLNRGRNEKLFF. As DNA, the CDR3 is TGTGCCAGCAGTCTTAACAGGGGGCGGAATGAAAAACTGTTTTTT.

This clone occurred a few times. The CDR3 nucleotides read TGCGCCAGCAGCCCCCCTCCCGGGGCGCGGGATGGCTACACCTTC. Protein: CASSPPPGARDGYTF. The chain is built from TRBV4-1 and TRBJ1-2, with D possibly matching TRBD1 (5 bases). This CDR3 spans 15 amino acids. CDR1 and CDR2 (germline): MGHRA, YSYEKL. The ends were cut back, 4 bases at V and 6 bases at J, with 18 bases in the middle.

This sequence joins TRBV9 and TRBJ1-1; 7 bases match TRBD1. The CDR3 runs to 16 residues. The germline V gene has CDR1 SGDLS and CDR2 YYNGEE. The V segment lost 4 bases and the J segment 7 bases; nucleotides outside the gene matches: 16. CDR3 bases: TGTGCCAGCAGCCCCACAACCCGGACAGGCTTGCATGAAGCTTTCTTT. It is translated as CASSPTTRTGLHEAFF. Looking up the rest from reference TRBV9 and TRBJ1-1 gives the full variable domain: DSGVTQTPKHLITATGQRVTLRCSPRSGDLSVYWYQQSLDQGLQFLIQYYNGEERAKGNILERFSAQQFPDLHSELNLSSLELGDSALYFCASSPTTRTGLHEAFFGQGTRLTVV.

The J gene is TRBJ1-1, the V gene TRBV11-2, with D perhaps matching TRBD1 (5 bases). From germline, CDR1 is SGHAT and CDR2 FQNNGV. The ends were cut back, 5 bases at V and 4 bases at J, with 14 bases in the middle. The CDR3 is 14 amino acids. CDR3 bases: TGTGCCAGCAGCCCAAGGAAGGGGAGCACTGAAGCTTTCTTT. The encoded protein is CASSPRKGSTEAFF.

V usage is TRBV5-6 and J usage is TRBJ2-4; 10 bases are a match to TRBD1. The CDR3 extends over 14 amino acids. V gave up 3 bases and J gave up 7 bases; unmatched junction bases: 4. Per germline, CDR1 SGHDT and CDR2 YYEEEE. The CDR3 protein is CASSSPGQGNIQYF. CDR3 coding DNA: TGTGCCAGCAGCTCACCGGGACAGGGGAACATTCAGTACTTC. The variable domain in full, completed from reference TRBV5-6 and TRBJ2-4, reads DAGVTQSPTHLIKTRGQQVTLRCSPKSGHDTVSWYQQALGQGPQFIFQYYEEEERQRGNFPDRFSGHQFPNYSSELNVNALLLGDSALYLCASSSPGQGNIQYFGAGTRLSVL.

This clone was seen only a few times. This rearrangement joins TRBV9 to TRBJ1-1, with D hard to call. The CDR3 totals 14 residues. Germline-derived CDR1 and CDR2 are SGDLS and YYNGEE. The V end was cut by 0 bases, the J end by 1 base, with 7 bases between. CDR3 loop: CASSVARTNTEAFF. The CDR3, as DNA: TGTGCCAGCAGCGTAGCTAGAACGAACACTGAAGCTTTCTTT.

This clone was detected a few times. This chain links TRBV5-1 with TRBJ1-1, with D maybe TRBD1 (6 bases). The V gene lost 3 bases and the J gene lost 0 bases, with 12 bases spanning the gap. There are 15 residues in the CDR3. Germline values: CDR1 SGHRS, CDR2 YFSETQ. The CDR3 spells CASSYQTGMNTEAFF. The CDR3 bases are TGCGCCAGCAGCTACCAGACAGGCATGAACACTGAAGCTTTCTTT.

J is TRBJ2-7 and V is TRBV15; 11 bases agree with TRBD1. CDR1 is LNHNV and CDR2 is YYDKDF in the germline V gene (reference sequence). The CDR3 consists of 15 residues. V lost 3 bases to trimming and J lost 7 bases; unmatched junction nucleotides: 8. The CDR3 reads CATSSGQGAAWEQYF. In nucleotides, the CDR3 is TGTGCCACCAGCAGCGGACAGGGGGCGGCGTGGGAGCAGTACTTC.

This rearrangement joins TRBV5-1 to TRBJ1-2; tentatively, D is TRBD1 (5 bases). The germline CDR1 and CDR2 sequences are SGHRS and YFSETQ. The CDR3 totals 15 residues. The V end lost 4 bases, the J end lost 6 bases, and 19 bases lay between the germline ends. In DNA form, the CDR3 reads TGCGCCAGCAGCCCGGGTGACAGTGGGTGGAATGGCTACACCTTC. Translated: CASSPGDSGWNGYTF.

This clone was detected only a few times. The genes are TRBV7-3 and TRBJ1-1, with D uncertain. This CDR3 has 13 residues. Germline CDR1 and CDR2: SGHTA and FQGTGA. V was clipped by 5 bases and J by 1 base, with 8 bases between them. The CDR3 here is CASSPGRNTEAFF. CDR3 sequence (DNA): TGTGCCAGCAGCCCCGGACGGAACACTGAAGCTTTCTTT. Full variable domain (missing parts from reference TRBV7-3 and TRBJ1-1): GAGVSQTPSNKVTEKGKYVELRCDPISGHTALYWYRQSLGQGPEFLIYFQGTGAADDSGLPNDRFFAVRPEGSVSTLKIQRTERGDSAVYLCASSPGRNTEAFFGQGTRLTVV.

The CDR3 coding sequence is TGTGCCAGCAGCCCCGAAGTAGGGAAAAGAAGCAATCAGCCCCAGCATTTT. The encoded protein is CASSPEVGKRSNQPQHF. The V and J genes are TRBV5-6 and TRBJ1-5; D is ambiguous. V gave up 4 bases and J gave up 1 base, with 18 bases separating them. Germline-derived CDR1 and CDR2 are SGHDT and YYEEEE. CDR3 length: 17 amino acids.

The rearrangement uses TRBV11-2 and TRBJ1-1; tentatively, D is TRBD1 (6 bases). The V gene lost 5 bases and the J gene lost 1 base, with 14 bases spanning the gap. Germline-derived CDR1 and CDR2 are SGHAT and FQNNGV. CDR3 length equals 15 residues. As DNA, the CDR3 is TGTGCCAGCAGCCCACTACAGGGCCGGAACACTGAAGCTTTCTTT. This codes for CASSPLQGRNTEAFF.

The chain is built from TRBV5-4 and TRBJ1-2, with 8 bases fitting TRBD1. Trimming took 4 bases from V and 4 from J; bases not matched to a gene: 15. The CDR3 totals 17 residues. Germline V lookup: CDR1 SGHNT, CDR2 YYREEE (reference sequence). CDR3: CASSLGQGGFAVYGYTF. The CDR3 coding sequence is TGTGCCAGCAGCCTCGGACAGGGCGGTTTCGCAGTCTATGGCTACACCTTC. Full variable domain (outside the CDR3, taken from reference TRBV5-4 and TRBJ1-2): ETGVTQSPTHLIKTRGQQVTLRCSSQSGHNTVSWYQQALGQGPQFIFQYYREEENGRGNFPPRFSGLQFPNYSSELNVNALELDDSALYLCASSLGQGGFAVYGYTFGSGTRLTVV.

The chain couples TRBV5-8 to TRBJ1-5; D unresolved. The CDR3 is 11 residues long. Trimming took off 3 bases at V and 7 bases at J, with 5 bases between the two ends. Germline V lookup: CDR1 SGHTS, CDR2 YDEGEE. The CDR3 coding sequence is TGTGCCAGCAGCTCAGCCCAGCCCCAGCATTTT. It yields the protein CASSSAQPQHF.

The CDR3 spells CATKSGGETQYF. CDR3 in DNA: TGTGCCACTAAAAGCGGAGGAGAGACCCAGTACTTC. The V gene is TRBV15, the J gene TRBJ2-5; tentatively, D is TRBD2 (5 bases). Per germline, CDR1 LNHNV and CDR2 YYDKDF (reference sequence). V was pared by 9 bases and J by 4 bases, with 12 bases between. The CDR3 totals 12 residues.

The chain recombines TRBV6-6 with TRBJ1-1; maybe TRBD1 (5 bases). The CDR3 contains 13 residues. Per the germline V gene, CDR1 is MNHNY and CDR2 is SVGAGI (reference sequence). Trimming took off 3 bases at V and 4 bases at J, with 9 bases between the two ends. CDR3 in DNA: TGTGCCAGCAGTTATTATGGGACCACTGAAGCTTTCTTT. As protein: CASSYYGTTEAFF.

The CDR3 nucleotides are TGTGCCAGCAGCTTGTCCCCAGCGGGGGGCCAAGAGACCCAGTACTTC. Translation gives CASSLSPAGGQETQYF. V and J are TRBV5-4 and TRBJ2-5; 9 nucleotides align to TRBD2. Trimming at V came to 1 base and at J to 1 base, leaving 5 bases not matched to a gene. Germline assignment: CDR1 SGHNT and CDR2 YYREEE (reference sequence). The CDR3 consists of 16 residues.

The chain joins TRBV30 to TRBJ1-2; D might be TRBD1 (6 bases). The CDR3 spans 13 residues. The V gene's germline CDR1 is GTSNPN and CDR2 SVGIG (reference sequence). Trimming pared 5 bases from V and 8 bases from J, leaving 18 bases between. The CDR3 here is CAWSVMGAGGYTF. CDR3 bases: TGTGCCTGGTCAGTCATGGGGGCGGGAGGCTACACCTTC.

The CDR3 reads CASSGPTGRETQYF. The CDR3 DNA reads as TGTGCCAGCAGTGGTCCAACAGGGAGGGAGACCCAGTACTTC. The chain carries TRBV2 and TRBJ2-5; the D gene could be TRBD1 or TRBD2 (6 bases each). In germline, CDR1 is SNHLY, CDR2 FYNNEI. V was shortened by 4 bases and J by 5 bases, with 14 bases between the two germline ends. This CDR3 contains 14 residues.

The gene calls are TRBV9 and TRBJ1-1; D not certain. Trimming removed 2 bases at V and 2 bases at J, with 7 bases between. The CDR3 totals 13 residues. Germline CDR1 is SGDLS and CDR2 is YYNGEE. In DNA, the CDR3 is TGTGCCAGCAGCGTTATGCCTAACACTGAAGCTTTCTTT. This sequence encodes CASSVMPNTEAFF.

The CDR3 reads CASSLSLGRTGTNYGYTF. Here the CDR3 DNA reads TGTGCCAGCAGCTTATCCCTCGGTAGGACAGGGACCAACTATGGCTACACCTTC. V usage is TRBV7-9 and J usage is TRBJ1-2; 8 nucleotides align to TRBD1. The V and J ends lost 2 bases and 2 bases, in that order; junction bases with no gene match: 13. The CDR3 is 18 residues long. Germline V CDR1 and CDR2: SEHNR, FQNEAQ (reference sequence).

The chain joins TRBV6-1 to TRBJ1-2; D unresolved. Germline CDR1 MNHNS, CDR2 SASEGT. The V end was cut by 2 bases, the J end by 1 base, with 2 bases between. The CDR3 is made up of 12 amino acids. The CDR3: CASSELNYGYTF. The DNA for the CDR3 is TGTGCCAGCAGTGAACTTAACTATGGCTACACCTTC.